The T cell receptor beta chain under discussion was sequenced for a study of T cell repertoires in cytomegalovirus infection (dated by TCRdb to between 2018 and 2021). Regarding the research as a whole: Donor HLA type was relevant to the analysis, as public TCR beta signatures indicated carriage of CMV infection together with the matching HLA type.

Sequencing took place on an Illumina HiSeq 1500. TCRdb's own reprocessing of the public reads used fastp at Q25 and MiXCR and kept productive beta chains. When rows share a CDR3 protein, they turn into one entry using the most common DNA and genes. This sample gives under 600,000 distinct CDR3 sequences in total; more than 15% of them show up just once. The top ten clonotypes cover about 24% of the sample. Paper-wide results and their limitations: In both this cohort and an independent cohort of several hundred donors, the cumulative frequency of public TCR beta family members distinguished carriers of CMV infection plus the relevant HLA type. The ex vivo response was dominated by HLA-C-restricted CMV-specific TCR beta clonotypes, which also provided the single most frequent clonotype in two of eight donors.

The CDR3 holds 15 amino acids from the cysteine to the phenylalanine. The DNA shown is the 45-base CDR3, in frame from base 1. The germline V gene encodes CDR1 SGHVS and CDR2 FNYEAQ. V trim: 6 bases; J trim: 5 bases; unmatched bases: 8. At least ten counts were recorded for this clonotype. The antigen it recognizes is unknown. Within one base of it there is no much larger clone, and no base qualities were kept. Here the chain combines TRBV7-6 and TRBJ2-2; 8 junctional bases match TRBD1. The sequence derives from a human donor in good health (CMV status not recorded). Some clones in this sample may be carry-over from other donors' samples. The sequenced sample was CD8+ T cells from PBMCs. The DNA is as follows: TGTGCCAGCAGTTCAGAACAGGGGGATACCGGGGAGCTGTTTTTT. Its protein reads: CASSSEQGDTGELFF.